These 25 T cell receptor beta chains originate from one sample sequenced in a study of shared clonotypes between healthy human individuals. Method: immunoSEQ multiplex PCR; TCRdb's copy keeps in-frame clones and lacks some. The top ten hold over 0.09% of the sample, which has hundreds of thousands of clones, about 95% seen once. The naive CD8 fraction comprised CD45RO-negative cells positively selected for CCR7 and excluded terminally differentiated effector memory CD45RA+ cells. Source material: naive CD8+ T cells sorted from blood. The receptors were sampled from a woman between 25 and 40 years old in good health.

The CDR3 sequence is CASSPTPSEQYF. As DNA, the CDR3 is TGTGCCAGCAGCCCAACGCCGTCCGAGCAGTACTTC. This chain uses TRBV11-2 with TRBJ2-7; D is ambiguous. Germline V gene lookup returns CDR1 SGHAT and CDR2 FQNNGV. This CDR3 contains 12 residues. Deletions cut 5 bases from V and 6 bases from J, with 11 bases between.

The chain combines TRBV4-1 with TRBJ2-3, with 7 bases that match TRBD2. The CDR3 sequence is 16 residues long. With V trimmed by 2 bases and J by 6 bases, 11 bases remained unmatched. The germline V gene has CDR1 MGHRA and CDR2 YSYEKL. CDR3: CASSQIAGPPSDTQYF. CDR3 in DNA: TGCGCCAGCAGCCAAATAGCGGGCCCCCCCTCCGATACGCAGTATTTT.

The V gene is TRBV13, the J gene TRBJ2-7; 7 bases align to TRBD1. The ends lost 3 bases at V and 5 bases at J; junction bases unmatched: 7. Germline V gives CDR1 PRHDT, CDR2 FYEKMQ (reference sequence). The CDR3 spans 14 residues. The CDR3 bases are TGTGCCAGCAGCTTGAGACAGGGAATCGACGAGCAGTACTTC. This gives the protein CASSLRQGIDEQYF.

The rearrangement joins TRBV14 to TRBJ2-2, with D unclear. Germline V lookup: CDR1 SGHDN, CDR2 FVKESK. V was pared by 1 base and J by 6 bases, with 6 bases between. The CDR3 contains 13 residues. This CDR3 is CASSQVWSGELFF. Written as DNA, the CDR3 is TGTGCCAGCAGCCAAGTGTGGTCCGGGGAGCTGTTTTTT. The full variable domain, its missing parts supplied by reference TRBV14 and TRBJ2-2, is EAGVTQFPSHSVIEKGQTVTLRCDPISGHDNLYWYRRVMGKEIKFLLHFVKESKQDESGMPNNRFLAERTGGTYSTLKVQPAELEDSGVYFCASSQVWSGELFFGEGSRLTVL.

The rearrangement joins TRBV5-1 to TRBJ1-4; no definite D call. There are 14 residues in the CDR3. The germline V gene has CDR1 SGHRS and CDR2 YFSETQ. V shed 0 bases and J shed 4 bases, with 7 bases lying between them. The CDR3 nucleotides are TGCGCCAGCAGCTTGGGCAGAGATAATGAAAAACTGTTTTTT. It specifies CASSLGRDNEKLFF.

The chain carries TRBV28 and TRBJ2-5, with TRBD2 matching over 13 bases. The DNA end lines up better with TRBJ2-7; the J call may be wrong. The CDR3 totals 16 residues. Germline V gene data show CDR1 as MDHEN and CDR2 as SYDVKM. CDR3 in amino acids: CASSLALAGGKYEQYF. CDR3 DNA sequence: TGTGCCAGCAGTTTAGCACTAGCGGGAGGGAAGTACGAGCAGTACTTC.

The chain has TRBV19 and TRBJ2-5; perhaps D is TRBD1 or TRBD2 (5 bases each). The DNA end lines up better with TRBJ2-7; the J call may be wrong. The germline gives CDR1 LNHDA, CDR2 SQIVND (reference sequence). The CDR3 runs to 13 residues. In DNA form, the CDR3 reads TGTGCCAGTAGCTGGGGGATTGCCTACGAGCAGTACTTC. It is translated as CASSWGIAYEQYF.

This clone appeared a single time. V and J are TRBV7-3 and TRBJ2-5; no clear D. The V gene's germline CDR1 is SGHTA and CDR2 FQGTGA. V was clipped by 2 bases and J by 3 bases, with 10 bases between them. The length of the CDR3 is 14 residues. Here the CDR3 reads CASSLGRYEETQYF. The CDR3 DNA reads TGTGCCAGCAGCTTAGGACGGTACGAAGAGACCCAGTACTTC.

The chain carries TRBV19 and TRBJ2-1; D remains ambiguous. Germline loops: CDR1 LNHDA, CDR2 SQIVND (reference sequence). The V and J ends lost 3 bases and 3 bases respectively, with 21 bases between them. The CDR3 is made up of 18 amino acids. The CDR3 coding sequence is TGTGCCAGTAGTATTCGTGTCCCCGCGACTGCAGTCTACAATGAGCAGTTCTTC. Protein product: CASSIRVPATAVYNEQFF.

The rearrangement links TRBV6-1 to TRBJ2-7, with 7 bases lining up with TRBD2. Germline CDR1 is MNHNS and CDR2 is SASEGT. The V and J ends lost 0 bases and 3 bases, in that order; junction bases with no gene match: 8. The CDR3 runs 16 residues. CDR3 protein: CASSEAQGTTNYEQYF. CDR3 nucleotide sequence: TGTGCCAGCAGTGAAGCGCAAGGGACTACAAACTACGAGCAGTACTTC.

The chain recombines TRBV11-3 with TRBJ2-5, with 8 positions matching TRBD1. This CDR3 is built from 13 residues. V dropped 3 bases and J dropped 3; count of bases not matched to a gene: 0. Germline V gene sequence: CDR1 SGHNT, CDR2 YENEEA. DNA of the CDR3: TGTGCCAGCAGCTTGGACAGGGAAGAGACCCAGTACTTC. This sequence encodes CASSLDREETQYF.

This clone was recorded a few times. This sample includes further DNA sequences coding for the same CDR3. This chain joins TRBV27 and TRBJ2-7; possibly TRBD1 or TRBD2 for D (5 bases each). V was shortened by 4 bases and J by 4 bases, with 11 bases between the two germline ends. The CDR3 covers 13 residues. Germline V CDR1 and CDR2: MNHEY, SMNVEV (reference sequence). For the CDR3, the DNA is TGTGCCAGCAGTTACGGGACGGGGTACGAGCAGTACTTC. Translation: CASSYGTGYEQYF.

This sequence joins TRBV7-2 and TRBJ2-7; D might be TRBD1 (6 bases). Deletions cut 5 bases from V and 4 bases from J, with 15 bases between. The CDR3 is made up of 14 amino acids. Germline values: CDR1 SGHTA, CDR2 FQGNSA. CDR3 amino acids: CASSPWTVRYEQYF. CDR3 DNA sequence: TGTGCCAGCAGCCCGTGGACAGTAAGATACGAGCAGTACTTC.

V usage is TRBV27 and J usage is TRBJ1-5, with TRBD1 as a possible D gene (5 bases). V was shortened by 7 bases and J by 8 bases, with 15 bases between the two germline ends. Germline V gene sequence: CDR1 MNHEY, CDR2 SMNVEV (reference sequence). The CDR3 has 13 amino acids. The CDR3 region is CASTPSWGEPQHF. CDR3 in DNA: TGTGCCAGCACACCGTCGTGGGGCGAGCCCCAGCATTTT.

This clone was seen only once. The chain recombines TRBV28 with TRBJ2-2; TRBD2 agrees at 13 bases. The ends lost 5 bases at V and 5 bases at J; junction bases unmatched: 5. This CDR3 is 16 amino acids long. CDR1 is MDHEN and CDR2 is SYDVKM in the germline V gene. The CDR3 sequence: CASSQRLAGGTGELFF. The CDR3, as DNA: TGTGCCAGCAGTCAACGACTAGCGGGAGGAACCGGGGAGCTGTTTTTT.

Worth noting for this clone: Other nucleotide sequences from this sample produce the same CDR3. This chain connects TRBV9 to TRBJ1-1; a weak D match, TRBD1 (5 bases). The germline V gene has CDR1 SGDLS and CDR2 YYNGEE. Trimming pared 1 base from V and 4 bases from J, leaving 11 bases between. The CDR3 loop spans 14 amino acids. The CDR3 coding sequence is TGTGCCAGCAGCGTATCGTGGGGGTCCACTGAAGCTTTCTTT. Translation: CASSVSWGSTEAFF. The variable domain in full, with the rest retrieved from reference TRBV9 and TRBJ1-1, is DSGVTQTPKHLITATGQRVTLRCSPRSGDLSVYWYQQSLDQGLQFLIQYYNGEERAKGNILERFSAQQFPDLHSELNLSSLELGDSALYFCASSVSWGSTEAFFGQGTRLTVV.

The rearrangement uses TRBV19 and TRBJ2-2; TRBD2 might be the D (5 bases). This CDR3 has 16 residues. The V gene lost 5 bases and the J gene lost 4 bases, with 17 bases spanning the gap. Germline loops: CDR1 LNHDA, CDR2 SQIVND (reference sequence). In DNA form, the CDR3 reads TGTGCCAGTAGTCCCGGACTCTCCTTCAGCACCGGGGAGCTGTTTTTT. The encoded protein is CASSPGLSFSTGELFF.

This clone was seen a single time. The CDR3: CASSLTGFNQCEQYF. In nucleotides, the CDR3 is TGTGCCAGCAGCTTAACGGGGTTTAATCAGTGCGAGCAGTACTTC. The rearrangement uses TRBV7-4 and TRBJ2-7, with a tentative D call TRBD2 (5 bases). The CDR3 has 15 residues. Germline values: CDR1 SGHVT, CDR2 SQSDAQ. Trimming pared 2 bases from V and 6 bases from J, leaving 17 bases between. Using reference TRBV7-4 and TRBJ2-7 for the parts outside the CDR3, the full variable domain is GAGVSQSPRYKVAKRGRDVALRCDSISGHVTLYWYRQTLGQGSEVLTYSQSDAQRDKSGRPSGRFSAERPERSVSTLKIQRTEQGDSAVYLCASSLTGFNQCEQYFGPGTRLTVT.

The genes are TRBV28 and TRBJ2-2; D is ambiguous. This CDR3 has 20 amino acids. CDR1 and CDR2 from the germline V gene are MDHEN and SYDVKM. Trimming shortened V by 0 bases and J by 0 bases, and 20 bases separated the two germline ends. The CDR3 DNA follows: TGTGCCAGCAGTTTATGGGGTCCAGGTGGAACTCTCGCGAACACCGGGGAGCTGTTTTTT. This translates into CASSLWGPGGTLANTGELFF.

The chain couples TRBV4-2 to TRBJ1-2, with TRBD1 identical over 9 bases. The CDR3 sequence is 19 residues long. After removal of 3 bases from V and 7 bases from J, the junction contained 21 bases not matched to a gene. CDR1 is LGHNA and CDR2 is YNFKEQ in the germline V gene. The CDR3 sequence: CASSHSGWDATGTGFGYTF. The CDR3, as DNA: TGTGCCAGCAGCCATAGTGGGTGGGACGCTACCGGGACAGGGTTTGGCTACACCTTC.

The CDR3: CASSVDSGDNSPLHF. CDR3 coding DNA: TGTGCCAGCAGCGTAGATTCAGGGGACAATTCACCCCTCCACTTT. The V and J genes are TRBV9 and TRBJ1-6, with D perhaps matching TRBD1 (6 bases). Per germline, CDR1 SGDLS and CDR2 YYNGEE. The CDR3 loop spans 15 amino acids. Trimming cost V 0 bases and J 7 bases, with 11 bases left between them. Full variable domain (remainder filled in from reference TRBV9 and TRBJ1-6): DSGVTQTPKHLITATGQRVTLRCSPRSGDLSVYWYQQSLDQGLQFLIQYYNGEERAKGNILERFSAQQFPDLHSELNLSSLELGDSALYFCASSVDSGDNSPLHFGNGTRLTVT.

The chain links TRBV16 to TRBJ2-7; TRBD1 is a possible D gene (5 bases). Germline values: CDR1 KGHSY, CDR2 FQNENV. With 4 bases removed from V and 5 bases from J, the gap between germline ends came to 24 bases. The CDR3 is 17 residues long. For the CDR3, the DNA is TGTGCCAGCAGCCCCAGACCGGTAAAGGGGCCGATAGACGAGCAGTACTTC. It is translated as CASSPRPVKGPIDEQYF.

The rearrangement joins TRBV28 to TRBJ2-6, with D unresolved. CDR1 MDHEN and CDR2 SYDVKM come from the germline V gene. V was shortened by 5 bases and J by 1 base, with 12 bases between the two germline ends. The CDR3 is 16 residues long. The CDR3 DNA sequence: TGTGCCAGCAGTACTGCAAGGGTATCTGGGGCCAACGTCCTGACTTTC. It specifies CASSTARVSGANVLTF. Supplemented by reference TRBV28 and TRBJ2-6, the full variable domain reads DVKVTQSSRYLVKRTGEKVFLECVQDMDHENMFWYRQDPGLGLRLIYFSYDVKMKEKGDIPEGYSVSREKKERFSLILESASTNQTSMYLCASSTARVSGANVLTFGAGSRLTVL.

CDR3 protein: CATHGPNTEAFF. CDR3 DNA sequence: TGTGCCACCCACGGACCGAACACTGAAGCTTTCTTT. V usage is TRBV15 and J usage is TRBJ1-1; D unclear. Germline CDR1 and CDR2: LNHNV and YYDKDF (reference sequence). This CDR3 has 12 residues. Trimming took 8 bases from V and 1 from J, leaving 8 bases between them.

The CDR3 loop reads CASSLTGKEAFF. CDR3 bases: TGTGCCAGCAGCCTGACCGGGAAAGAAGCTTTCTTT. The V and J genes are TRBV11-2 and TRBJ1-1; D is uncertain. This CDR3 has 12 residues. Germline loops: CDR1 SGHAT, CDR2 FQNNGV. Trimming took 5 bases from V and 8 from J, leaving 12 bases between them. Full variable domain (missing parts from reference TRBV11-2 and TRBJ1-1): EAGVAQSPRYKIIEKRQSVAFWCNPISGHATLYWYQQILGQGPKLLIQFQNNGVVDDSQLPKDRFSAERLKGVDSTLKIQPAKLEDSAVYLCASSLTGKEAFFGQGTRLTVV.